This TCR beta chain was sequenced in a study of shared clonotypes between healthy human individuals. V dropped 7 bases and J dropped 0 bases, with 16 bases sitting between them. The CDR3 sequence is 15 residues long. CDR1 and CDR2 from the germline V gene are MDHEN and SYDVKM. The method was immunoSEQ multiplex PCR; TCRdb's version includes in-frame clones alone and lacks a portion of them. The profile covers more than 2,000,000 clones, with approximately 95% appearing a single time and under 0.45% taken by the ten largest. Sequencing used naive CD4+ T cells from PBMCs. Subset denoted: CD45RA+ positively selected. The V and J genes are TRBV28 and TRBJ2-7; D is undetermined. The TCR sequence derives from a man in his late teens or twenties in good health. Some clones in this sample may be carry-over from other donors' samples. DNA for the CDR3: TGTGCCAGCATCTCAGGCGACCTTAGCTCCTACGAGCAGTACTTC. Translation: CASISGDLSSYEQYF.